A selection of T cell receptor beta chains follows, all from one sample in a study of OX40 agonist ivuxolimab in advanced cancers. Data came from immunoSEQ multiplex PCR; TCRdb stores just in-frame clones and leaves some out. The profile shows roughly 14,000 clones, about four fifths of them singletons. Specimen: CD4+ or CD8+ T cells sorted from blood, collected in a trial of the OX40 agonist ivuxolimab. The receptors originated from an adult with an advanced solid tumor such as melanoma, head and neck, liver or kidney cancer. Each CDR3 is given without its conserved first and last residue. D genes are given only for firm matches.

>.|TRBV27
ASSYDRGSYT
>.|TRBV11-2
ASSFPGELF
>.|TRBV2
ASSDGRAYEQY
>.|TRBV6-1
ASNREGGSSYEQY
>TRBD1|TRBV19
ASSIWTGADTEAF
>TRBD1|TRBV15
ATSEGQGFTGELF
>.|TRBV27
ASSLLRQYNEQF
>.|TRBV4-2
ASSQEHGGTNYGYT
>.|TRBV10-3
AIRANTGELF
>TRBD1|TRBV7-6
ASSLLKGAGTGELF
>.|TRBV19
ASTGTAENSPLH
>TRBD2|TRBV6-1
ASRPGLAYEQY
>.|TRBV5-1
ASSLAQGLGTEAF
>.|TRBV11-1
ASSATYYEQY
>TRBD1|TRBV15
ATSSLVWGQPTEAF